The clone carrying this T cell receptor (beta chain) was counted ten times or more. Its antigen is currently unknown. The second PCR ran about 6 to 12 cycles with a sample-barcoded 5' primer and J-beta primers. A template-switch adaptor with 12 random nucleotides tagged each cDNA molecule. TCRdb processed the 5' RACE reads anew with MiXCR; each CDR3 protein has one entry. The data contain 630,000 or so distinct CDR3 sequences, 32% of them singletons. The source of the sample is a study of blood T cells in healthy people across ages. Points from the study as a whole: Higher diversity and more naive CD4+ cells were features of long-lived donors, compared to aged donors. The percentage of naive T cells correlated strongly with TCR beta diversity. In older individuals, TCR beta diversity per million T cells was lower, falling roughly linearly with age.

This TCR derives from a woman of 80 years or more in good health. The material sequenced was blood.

For the CDR3, the DNA is TGTGCCAGCAGGGAGGGCTACACTGAAGCTTTCTTT. It codes for CASREGYTEAFF. This chain joins TRBV6-5 and TRBJ1-1, with D uncertain. Germline V gives CDR1 MNHEY, CDR2 SVGAGI. The CDR3 has 12 residues. V shed 6 bases and J shed 3 bases, with 8 bases lying between them.